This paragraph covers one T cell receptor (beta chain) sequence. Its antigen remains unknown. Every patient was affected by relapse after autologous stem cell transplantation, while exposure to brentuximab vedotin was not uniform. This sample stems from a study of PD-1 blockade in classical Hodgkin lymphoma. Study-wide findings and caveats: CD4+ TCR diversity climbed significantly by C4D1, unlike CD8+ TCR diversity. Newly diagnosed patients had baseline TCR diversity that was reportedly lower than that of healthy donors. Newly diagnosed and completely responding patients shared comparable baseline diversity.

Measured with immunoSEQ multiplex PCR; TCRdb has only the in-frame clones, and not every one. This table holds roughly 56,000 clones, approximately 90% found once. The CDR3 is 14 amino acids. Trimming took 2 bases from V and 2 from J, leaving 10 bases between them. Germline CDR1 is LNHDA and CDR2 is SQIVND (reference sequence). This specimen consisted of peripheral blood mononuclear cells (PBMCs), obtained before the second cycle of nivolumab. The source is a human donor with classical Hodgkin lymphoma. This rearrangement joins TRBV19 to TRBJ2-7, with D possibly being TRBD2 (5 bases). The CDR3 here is CASSIPTEAYEQYF. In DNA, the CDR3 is TGTGCCAGTAGTATACCCACGGAGGCCTACGAGCAGTACTTC.